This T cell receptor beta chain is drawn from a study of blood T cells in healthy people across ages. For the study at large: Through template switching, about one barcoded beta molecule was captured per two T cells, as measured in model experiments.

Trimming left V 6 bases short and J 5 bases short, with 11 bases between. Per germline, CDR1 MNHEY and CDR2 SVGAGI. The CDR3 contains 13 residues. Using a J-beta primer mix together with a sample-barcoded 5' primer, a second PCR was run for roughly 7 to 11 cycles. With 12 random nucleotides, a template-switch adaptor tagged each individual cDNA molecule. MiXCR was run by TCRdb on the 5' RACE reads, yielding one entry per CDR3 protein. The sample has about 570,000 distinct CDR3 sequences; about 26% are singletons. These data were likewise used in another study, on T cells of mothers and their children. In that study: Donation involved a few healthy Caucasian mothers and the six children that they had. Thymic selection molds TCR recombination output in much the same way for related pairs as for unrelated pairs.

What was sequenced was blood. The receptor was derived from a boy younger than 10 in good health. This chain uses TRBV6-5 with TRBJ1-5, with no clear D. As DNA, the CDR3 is TGTGCCAGCAGCCTGGCCCCCTATCAGCCCCAGCATTTT. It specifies CASSLAPYQPQHF.